The rows below give T cell receptor beta chains drawn from one sample of a study of cytomegalovirus exposure and HLA in healthy donors. Sequencing was performed with immunoSEQ multiplex PCR; in TCRdb, only in-frame clones are kept and a portion is missing. The sample has 150,000 to 200,000 clones; about 85% are singletons. The sequenced material came from PBMCs. These TCRs come from a man in his late teens or twenties in good health and CMV-seropositive. CDR3s include the opening cysteine and the closing phenylalanine or tryptophan. D genes are given only for firm matches. A clone size is listed for some rows: how often the clone was seen (once, few, many), or a class if it is expanded.

clone_size	j_call	v_call	d_call	cdr3_length	cdr3_aa	cdr3_nt
once	TRBJ1-5	TRBV6-1	.	15	CASSDVAQGHQPQHF	TGTGCCAGCAGTGATGTCGCTCAGGGGCATCAGCCCCAGCATTTT
.	TRBJ1-2	TRBV11-1	.	13	CASSFPEGYGYTF	TGTGCCAGCAGCTTCCCCGAGGGATATGGCTACACCTTC
.	TRBJ2-5	TRBV5-1	TRBD2	16	CASSPGLAGGGETQYF	TGCGCCAGCAGCCCCGGACTAGCGGGAGGCGGTGAGACCCAGTACTTC
once	TRBJ2-3	TRBV16	.	13	CASLLASTDTQYF	TGTGCCAGCCTCCTGGCAAGCACAGATACGCAGTATTTT
.	TRBJ1-2	TRBV2	TRBD1	15	CASGTVPRANYGYTF	TGTGCCAGCGGGACAGTGCCCCGGGCTAACTATGGCTACACCTTC
.	TRBJ1-2	TRBV19	.	16	CASSIARLTGRSGYTF	TGTGCCAGTAGTATAGCCCGCCTAACAGGGCGGTCTGGCTACACCTTC
.	TRBJ2-7	TRBV5-4	TRBD1	13	CASSRDRNYEQYF	TGTGCCAGCAGCCGGGACAGGAACTACGAGCAGTACTTC
.	TRBJ2-2	TRBV4-1	.	12	CASSLASGELFF	TGCGCCAGCAGCCTAGCCAGCGGGGAGCTGTTTTTT
.	TRBJ2-3	TRBV27	.	13	CASSTTKRDTQYF	TGTGCCAGCAGTACCACAAAAAGAGATACGCAGTATTTT
once	TRBJ2-7	TRBV4-2	.	14	CASSQDYEVYEQYF	TGTGCCAGCAGCCAAGATTACGAGGTCTACGAGCAGTACTTC
.	TRBJ1-4	TRBV2	TRBD1	14	CASRGQGTYEKLFF	TGTGCCAGCAGGGGACAGGGGACATATGAAAAACTGTTTTTT
.	TRBJ1-4	TRBV6-5	.	15	CASTKSGGSNEKLFF	TGTGCCAGCACCAAGTCCGGGGGATCGAATGAAAAACTGTTTTTT
.	TRBJ1-2	TRBV5-1	.	15	CASSRGGLTNYGYTF	TGCGCCAGCAGCCGCGGGGGTCTCACGAACTATGGCTACACCTTC
.	TRBJ1-1	TRBV19	.	15	CASMPRSRGDTEAFF	TGTGCCAGTATGCCCCGCAGCCGGGGGGACACTGAAGCTTTCTTT
.	TRBJ1-2	TRBV5-4	.	16	CASSLQSAPKNYGYTF	TGTGCCAGCAGCTTGCAGAGCGCTCCTAAAAACTATGGCTACACCTTC
.	TRBJ1-2	TRBV30	TRBD1	13	CAWSDRGSDGYTF	TGTGCCTGGAGCGACAGGGGAAGCGATGGCTACACCTTC
.	TRBJ1-4	TRBV6-1	TRBD1	14	CASSLTGRNEKLFF	TGTGCCAGCAGTTTGACAGGGAGGAATGAAAAACTGTTTTTT
.	TRBJ1-1	TRBV19	.	14	CASSITSRGAEAFF	TGTGCCAGTAGTATTACATCCCGCGGGGCTGAAGCTTTCTTT
.	TRBJ2-1	TRBV7-9	TRBD2	16	CASSAASGQSTREQFF	TGTGCCAGCAGCGCCGCTAGCGGGCAGTCCACAAGGGAGCAGTTCTTC
once	TRBJ1-4	TRBV7-2	.	16	CASSLGRVATNEKLFF	TGTGCCAGCAGCTTAGGCAGGGTCGCAACTAATGAAAAACTGTTTTTT
.	TRBJ2-7	TRBV7-9	TRBD1	15	CASSDSGQGAYEQYF	TGTGCCAGCAGCGACTCGGGACAGGGGGCCTACGAGCAGTACTTC
.	TRBJ2-7	TRBV5-6	.	16	CASSYRTPGRPYEQYF	TGTGCCAGCAGCTATCGGACCCCAGGGAGGCCCTACGAGCAGTACTTC
.	TRBJ2-3	TRBV5-4	TRBD2	16	CASSPRLAGSTDTQYF	TGTGCCAGCAGCCCCCGACTAGCGGGGAGCACAGATACGCAGTATTTT
.	TRBJ2-6	TRBV27	TRBD1	17	CASSFGQGVRGANVLTF	TGTGCCAGCAGTTTCGGACAGGGGGTAAGAGGGGCCAACGTCCTGACTTTC
once	TRBJ2-6	TRBV2	TRBD1	16	CATKDRGALGANVLTF	TGTGCCACCAAGGACAGGGGGGCGTTGGGGGCCAACGTCCTGACTTTC
.	TRBJ2-7	TRBV7-6	TRBD1	15	CASSQGTGGIYEQYF	TGTGCCAGCAGCCAGGGGACAGGGGGCATCTACGAGCAGTACTTC
.	TRBJ1-2	TRBV6-1	TRBD1	13	CAGGGGLDYGYTF	TGTGCCGGTGGAGGGGGCCTAGACTATGGCTACACCTTC
.	TRBJ2-7	TRBV5-6	TRBD2	14	CASSGGTRFDEQYF	TGTGCCAGCAGCGGGGGGACTAGGTTCGACGAGCAGTACTTC
.	TRBJ2-1	TRBV7-3	.	13	CASSPPSDNEQFF	TGTGCCAGCAGCCCCCCCTCAGATAATGAGCAGTTCTTC
once	TRBJ2-7	TRBV6-5	TRBD2	15	CASSAAGTSGQEQYF	TGTGCCAGCAGCGCGGCCGGGACTAGCGGCCAAGAGCAGTACTTC
once	TRBJ2-2	TRBV28	TRBD1	17	CASSFTGGFLDTGELFF	TGTGCCAGCAGTTTTACAGGGGGCTTCTTAGACACCGGGGAGCTGTTTTTT
once	TRBJ1-2	TRBV7-9	.	13	CASSRGDNYGYTF	TGTGCCAGCAGCCGGGGTGATAACTATGGCTACACCTTC
.	TRBJ2-5	TRBV2	.	12	CASSYEEETQYF	TGTGCCAGCAGCTACGAGGAAGAGACCCAGTACTTC
.	TRBJ2-7	TRBV28	.	15	CASIHTWGYSYEQYF	TGTGCCAGCATCCATACTTGGGGCTACTCCTACGAGCAGTACTTC
.	TRBJ1-1	TRBV28	.	15	CASSLDPAPNTEAFF	TGTGCCAGCAGTCTAGACCCGGCCCCGAACACTGAAGCTTTCTTT